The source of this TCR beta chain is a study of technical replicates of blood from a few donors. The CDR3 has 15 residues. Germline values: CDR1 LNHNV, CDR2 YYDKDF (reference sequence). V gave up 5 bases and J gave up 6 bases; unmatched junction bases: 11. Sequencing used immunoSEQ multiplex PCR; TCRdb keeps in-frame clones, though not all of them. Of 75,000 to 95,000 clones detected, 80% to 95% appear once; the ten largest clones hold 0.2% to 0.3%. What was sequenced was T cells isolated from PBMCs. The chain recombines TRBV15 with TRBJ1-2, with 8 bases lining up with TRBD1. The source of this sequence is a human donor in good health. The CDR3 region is CATSRPQGEVDGYTF. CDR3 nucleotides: TGTGCCACCAGCCGTCCACAGGGGGAGGTCGATGGCTACACCTTC.